This is a list of T cell receptor beta chains from one sample in a study of T-cell memory formation after mild COVID-19. Each CDR3 protein is one row after TCRdb ran MiXCR on the 5' RACE reads. In the table there are approximately 350,000 distinct CDR3 sequences, roughly an eighth of which are singletons. Sequences were obtained from PBMCs or a T cell subset sorted from them (not recorded which). The source is a man in his late teens or twenties who had mild COVID-19 (a few samples of this study predate the infection). Cell type and time point are not known. CDR3s include the opening cysteine and the closing phenylalanine or tryptophan. A D gene is named only where the DNA matches it firmly. Clone size, where shown, is once, few, many, or a class for clones that have expanded.

cdr3_length j_call v_call d_call clone_size cdr3_nt cdr3_aa
11 TRBJ1-1 TRBV29-1 NA few TGCAGCGGCTGGGGGGGATCTGAAGCTTTCTTT CSGWGGSEAFF
11 TRBJ2-3 TRBV20-1 TRBD2 NA TGCAGTGCTGGGGGGGACCACACGCAGTATTTT CSAGGDHTQYF
15 TRBJ2-7 TRBV7-2 NA NA TGTGCCAGCAGCGGACCCTCCACCATCTCCTACGAGCAGTACTTC CASSGPSTISYEQYF
13 TRBJ1-1 TRBV7-3 NA few TGTGCCAGTAAGGAGGGATGGGGCACTGAAGCTTTCTTT CASKEGWGTEAFF
14 TRBJ2-3 TRBV7-9 NA many TGTGCCAGCAGCTTAGCCACCCACACAGATACGCAGTATTTT CASSLATHTDTQYF
14 TRBJ2-3 TRBV18 TRBD1 many TGTGCCAGCTCAAGGCAGGGGGCGACAGATACGCAGTATTTT CASSRQGATDTQYF
13 TRBJ2-2 TRBV4-3 NA few TGCGCCAGCAGCTGGGTAGGGACCGGGGAGCTGTTTTTT CASSWVGTGELFF
13 TRBJ2-5 TRBV5-4 NA few TGTGCCAGCAGCTTCCCAGACGGGGAGACCCAGTACTTC CASSFPDGETQYF
12 TRBJ2-2 TRBV29-1 NA many TGCAGCGTACAACAGGAGACCGGGGAGCTGTTTTTT CSVQQETGELFF
14 TRBJ1-1 TRBV30 TRBD1 NA TGTGCCTGGCTAAGAAGACAGGGTGACACTGAAGCTTTCTTT CAWLRRQGDTEAFF
14 TRBJ1-1 TRBV5-1 NA many TGCGCCAGCAGCTCGGCGGCATCGAACACTGAAGCTTTCTTT CASSSAASNTEAFF
14 TRBJ2-1 TRBV27 NA NA TGTGCCAGCCAGCCGAAGGCTTCCTACAATGAGCAGTTCTTC CASQPKASYNEQFF
16 TRBJ1-4 TRBV4-3 NA NA TGCGCCAGCAGCCAAGGGTTAGGCCGCTTCGGGGAAAAACTGTTTTTT CASSQGLGRFGEKLFF
14 TRBJ1-2 TRBV5-1 NA NA TGCGCCAGCAGCTTGGGGGACCTTAACTATGGCTACACCTTC CASSLGDLNYGYTF
16 TRBJ2-7 TRBV6-5 NA few TGTGCCAGCAGTTACGGCCGGACGAAGGGCATCTACGAGCAGTACTTC CASSYGRTKGIYEQYF
14 TRBJ1-5 TRBV4-1 NA NA TGCGCCAGCAGCCGTCAGGGAGACAATCAGCCCCAGCATTTT CASSRQGDNQPQHF
16 TRBJ2-2 TRBV7-8 NA NA TGTGCCAGCAGCTTAGAGGCGACTACGAACACCGGGGAGCTGTTTTTT CASSLEATTNTGELFF
15 TRBJ1-6 TRBV27 NA NA TGTGCCGGAGAGCTGCCGGCGGACTATAATTCACCCCTCCACTTT CAGELPADYNSPLHF
18 TRBJ2-3 TRBV9 NA once TGTGCCAGCAGCGTAGAAGGGAACAGGGTTTTAGCCAGCGATACGCAGTATTTT CASSVEGNRVLASDTQYF
14 TRBJ2-7 TRBV20-1 NA few TGCAGTGCGACCCAGGTTAGCAGGGCCTACGAGCAGTACTTC CSATQVSRAYEQYF
13 TRBJ1-5 TRBV20-1 NA many TGCAGTGCTATTCGACAGGTTAATCAGCCCCAGCATTTT CSAIRQVNQPQHF
13 TRBJ1-1 TRBV6-5 NA few TGTGCCAGTCATGCAGGTCGGAGCACTGAAGCTTTCTTT CASHAGRSTEAFF
14 TRBJ1-6 TRBV12-3/TRBV12-4 TRBD1 NA TGTGCCAGCAGAAAGACAGGGGCTAATTCACCCCTCCACTTT CASRKTGANSPLHF
11 TRBJ1-1 TRBV15 NA few TGTGCCACCAGCAGCTACACTGAAGCTTTCTTT CATSSYTEAFF
13 TRBJ1-5 TRBV7-2 TRBD1 NA TGTGCCAGCAGCATTCAGGGGGATCAGCCCCAGCATTTT CASSIQGDQPQHF
17 TRBJ2-1 TRBV6-2/TRBV6-3 TRBD1 many TGTGCCAGCACCGATAAGGACAGGGTGAGCTCCTACAATGAGCAGTTCTTC CASTDKDRVSSYNEQFF
15 TRBJ2-5 TRBV5-1 NA few TGCGCCAGCAGCTTGGCCACGAGACACCAAGAGACCCAGTACTTC CASSLATRHQETQYF
13 TRBJ1-5 TRBV7-2 NA few TGTGCCAGCAGCCAGGACCAGGGCGGGTCCCAGCATTTT CASSQDQGGSQHF
14 TRBJ2-7 TRBV6-5 TRBD2 NA TGTGCCAGCAGTTACGCCGGGACTAGCGAGGAGCAGTACTTC CASSYAGTSEEQYF
15 TRBJ1-4 TRBV14 NA NA TGTGCCAGCAGCCAATTTGCAGCAACTAATGAAAAACTGTTTTTT CASSQFAATNEKLFF
14 TRBJ1-4 TRBV20-1 NA NA TGCAGTGCTAGAGATTTTCAGTCCGGTGAAAAACTGTTTTTT CSARDFQSGEKLFF
14 TRBJ1-5 TRBV27 NA NA TGTGCCAGCGCCCTTGGGGGGTATGGGCAGCCCCAGCATTTT CASALGGYGQPQHF
12 TRBJ1-1 TRBV12-3/TRBV12-4 TRBD1 few TGTGCCACCGGGACAGGGGACACTGAAGCTTTCTTT CATGTGDTEAFF
16 TRBJ1-5 TRBV5-1 NA NA TGCGCCAGCAGCTTGGGAGGCACACAAGGCGGACAGCCCCAGCATTTT CASSLGGTQGGQPQHF
15 TRBJ1-1 TRBV6-2/TRBV6-3 NA few TGTGCCAGCAGTTACTCTGGAGCGGGGAACACTGAAGCTTTCTTT CASSYSGAGNTEAFF
14 TRBJ2-5 TRBV11-2 NA NA TGTGCCAGCAGCACCCAACCCTGGGGAGAGACCCAGTACTTC CASSTQPWGETQYF
17 TRBJ1-1 TRBV5-6 TRBD1 few TGTGCCAGCAGCTTGGGAACCGAGGGGACAGTGAACACTGAAGCTTTCTTT CASSLGTEGTVNTEAFF
16 TRBJ2-3 TRBV4-3 NA many TGCGCCAGCAGCCTTCAATCCTTGGGGGGCCGGGATACGCAGTATTTT CASSLQSLGGRDTQYF
15 TRBJ2-3 TRBV5-1 NA NA TGCGCCAGCAGCTTGGACCCTCCGGGTACGGATACGCAGTATTTT CASSLDPPGTDTQYF
16 TRBJ1-5 TRBV4-1 TRBD1 NA TGCGCCAGCAGCCCCCACAGGGGGCTGGGGAATCAGCCCCAGCATTTT CASSPHRGLGNQPQHF
14 TRBJ1-6 TRBV5-1 NA few TGCGCCAGCAGCTTGGAGAACAGGGTTCTCCTACTCCACTTT CASSLENRVLLLHF
14 TRBJ2-4 TRBV6-1 TRBD1 NA TGTGCCAGCAGTTCGGGACAGGGGTTGGACATTCAGTACTTC CASSSGQGLDIQYF
17 TRBJ1-2 TRBV4-1 TRBD1 NA TGCGCCAGCAGCCAATTCGGACAGGGGGAGAAAACGGTTGGCTACACCTTC CASSQFGQGEKTVGYTF
16 TRBJ2-1 TRBV7-8 NA few TGTGCCAGCGAAAGGGCCGGGGGCTTACCGTACAATGAGCAGTTCTTC CASERAGGLPYNEQFF
12 TRBJ1-5 TRBV6-1 NA NA TGTGCCAGCAGTGAAGGAGCTCAGCCCCAGCATTTT CASSEGAQPQHF
15 TRBJ1-6 TRBV3-1 TRBD1 many TGTGCCAGCAGCCAAGTTTACAGGGGGCGTTCACCCCTCCACTTT CASSQVYRGRSPLHF
14 TRBJ1-2 TRBV7-2 NA NA TGTGCCAGCAGCTCCCCGGGACACTACTATGGCTACACCTTC CASSSPGHYYGYTF
14 TRBJ2-1 TRBV5-6 TRBD2 NA TGTGCCAGCAGCATCCGGACTAGTTCGGATGAGCAGTTCTTC CASSIRTSSDEQFF
17 TRBJ2-5 TRBV7-9 TRBD1 many TGTGCCAGCAGCTTACCCAGACAGGGGAGAGAAAAAGAGACCCAGTACTTC CASSLPRQGREKETQYF
11 TRBJ1-4 TRBV20-1 NA few TGCAGTGGACAGTTTAATGAAAAACTGTTTTTT CSGQFNEKLFF
16 TRBJ2-2 TRBV4-1 NA few TGCGCCAGCAGCCAAGAAGGTTCAGGCGATACCGGGGAGCTGTTTTTT CASSQEGSGDTGELFF
14 TRBJ2-7 TRBV20-1 TRBD1 few TGCAGTGCTAGGGGGGACAGGGCCACCTACGAGCAGTACTTC CSARGDRATYEQYF
15 TRBJ2-7 TRBV27 NA NA TGTGCCAGCAGTCCCCTACCCCATTATGCCTACGAGCAGTACTTC CASSPLPHYAYEQYF
15 TRBJ2-3 TRBV12-3/TRBV12-4 NA few TGTGCCAGCAGTTTCCCGGCCGTGGTAGCAGATACGCAGTATTTT CASSFPAVVADTQYF
12 TRBJ1-2 TRBV6-5 TRBD1 NA TGTGCCAGCAGAAGGACAGGGGCCGGCTACACCTTC CASRRTGAGYTF
15 TRBJ2-1 TRBV7-3 TRBD2 NA TGTGCCAGCAGCTCCCTTAGCGGGGAGTACAATGAGCAGTTCTTC CASSSLSGEYNEQFF
13 TRBJ2-2 TRBV6-5 NA few TGTGCCAGCAGTCACGTACGGGCCGGGGAGCTGTTTTTT CASSHVRAGELFF
16 TRBJ1-1 TRBV24-1 NA NA TGTGCCACCATTGGGGGGCTCGGACGGACGGACCCTGAAGCTTTCTTT CATIGGLGRTDPEAFF